This passage covers 3 T cell receptor beta chains from one sample sequenced in a study of cytomegalovirus exposure and HLA in healthy donors. PCR was performed using 60 Vbeta and 13 Jbeta primers. The repertoire was sequenced with immunoSEQ multiplex PCR; TCRdb's copy has only in-frame clones and lacks some. The data contain about 160,000 clones, 65% to 85% of them seen just once; the ten biggest clones take up about 2.6%. Input material: PBMCs. The source is a woman aged 35 to 49 in good health and CMV-seropositive.

This clone came up a few times. The chain's CDR3 is CASSKGDTGLGELFF. The CDR3 DNA follows: TGTGCCAGTAGTAAAGGGGACACCGGCCTCGGGGAGCTGTTTTTT. The chain employs TRBV19 and TRBJ2-2; tentative D call: TRBD1 (6 bases). This CDR3 is built from 15 residues. The ends were cut back, 4 bases at V and 7 bases at J, with 16 bases in the middle. CDR1 and CDR2 (germline): LNHDA, SQIVND (reference sequence).

In this sample, this clone turned up once. This chain's CDR3 is CASSEGQLWGYTF. CDR3 in DNA: TGTGCCAGCAGTGAGGGACAGCTTTGGGGCTACACCTTC. This chain links TRBV28 with TRBJ1-2, with TRBD1 matching over 7 bases. The germline CDR1 and CDR2 sequences are MDHEN and SYDVKM. This CDR3 comprises 13 residues. V shed 5 bases, J shed 8 bases, and the junction held 8 bases outside the gene matches.

This chain connects TRBV11-2 to TRBJ1-2, with a weak D call TRBD1 (5 bases). V was cut by 1 base and J by 8 bases, with 5 bases left in between. The length of the CDR3 is 11 residues. Germline V gene data show CDR1 as SGHAT and CDR2 as FQNNGV. The CDR3 spells CASSLGGGYTF. The DNA for the CDR3 is TGTGCCAGCAGCTTAGGGGGCGGCTACACCTTC.